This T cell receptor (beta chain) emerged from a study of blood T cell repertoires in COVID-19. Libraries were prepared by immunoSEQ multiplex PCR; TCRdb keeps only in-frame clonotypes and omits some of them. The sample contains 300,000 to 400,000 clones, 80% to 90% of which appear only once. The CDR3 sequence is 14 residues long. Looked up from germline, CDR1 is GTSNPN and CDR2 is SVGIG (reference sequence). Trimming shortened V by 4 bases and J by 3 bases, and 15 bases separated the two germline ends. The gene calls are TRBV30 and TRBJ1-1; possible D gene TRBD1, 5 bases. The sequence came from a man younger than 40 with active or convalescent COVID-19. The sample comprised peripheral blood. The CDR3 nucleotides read TGTGCCTGGATCAACCGCCGGGGGGACACTGAAGCTTTCTTT. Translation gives CAWINRRGDTEAFF.